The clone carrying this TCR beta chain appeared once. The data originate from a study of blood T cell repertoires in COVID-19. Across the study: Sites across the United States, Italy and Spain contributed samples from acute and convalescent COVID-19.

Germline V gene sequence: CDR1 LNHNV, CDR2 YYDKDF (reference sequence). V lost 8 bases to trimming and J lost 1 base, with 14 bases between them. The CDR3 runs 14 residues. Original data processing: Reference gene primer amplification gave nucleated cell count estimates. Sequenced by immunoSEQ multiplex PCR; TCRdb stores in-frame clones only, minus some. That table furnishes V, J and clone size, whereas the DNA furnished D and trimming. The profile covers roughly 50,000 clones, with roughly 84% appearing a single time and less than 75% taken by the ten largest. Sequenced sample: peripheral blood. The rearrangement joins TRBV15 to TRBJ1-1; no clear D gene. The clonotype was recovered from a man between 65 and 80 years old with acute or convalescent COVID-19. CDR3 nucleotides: TGTGCCACCTCCCCTAATCTGCCGAACACTGAAGCTTTCTTT. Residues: CATSPNLPNTEAFF.